These T cell receptor beta chains were read from a single sample in a study of identical twins. TCRdb analysed the 5' RACE reads with MiXCR anew, one entry per CDR3 protein. The sample has approximately 890,000 distinct CDR3 sequences; around an eighth are singletons. These data also featured in a second study, about yellow fever vaccine responses in identical twins.

Sequenced input: PBMCs. Receptor source: a young woman in good health. Both conserved end residues are part of each CDR3. Fields, in order: J gene, D gene, clone size, V gene, CDR3 DNA, CDR3 protein. A D gene is named only where the DNA matches it firmly. The size field is filled for only some rows; it gives once, few, many or a size class.

TRBJ1-6 TRBD1 few TRBV6-1 TGTGCCAGCAGTGAAGACAGGGGGGTGTCATATAATTCACCCCTCCACTTT CASSEDRGVSYNSPLHF
TRBJ2-7 - - TRBV20-1 TGCAGTGCTAGAGCTCCCGCCGAGCAGTACTTC CSARAPAEQYF
TRBJ2-3 TRBD2 many TRBV20-1 TGCAGTGCTAGCCCCCCTAGCGGGATTGTTACAGATACGCAGTATTTT CSASPPSGIVTDTQYF
TRBJ1-2 - - TRBV7-9 TGTGCCAGCAGCGTCCTAGGTGAGGTCTATGGCTACACCTTC CASSVLGEVYGYTF
TRBJ2-1 - many TRBV24-1 TGTGCCACCAGTGCAGGCGATGAGCAGTTCTTC CATSAGDEQFF
TRBJ2-2 - - TRBV15 TGTGCCACCAGCAGGGGTCCCGACGGGGAGCTGTTTTTT CATSRGPDGELFF
TRBJ2-3 - - TRBV6-1 TGTGCCAGCAGCCCCCTGGGGTTGAACACAGATAAGCAGTATTTT CASSPLGLNTDKQYF
TRBJ2-1 - few TRBV5-5 TGTGCCAGCAGCCCCATGGACCAGAGTTTCACCTACAATGAGCAGTTCTTC CASSPMDQSFTYNEQFF
TRBJ2-1 TRBD2 - TRBV13 TGTGCCAGCAGCTTACGGGTGCGGGGGGGATCCTACAATGAGCAGTTCTTC CASSLRVRGGSYNEQFF
TRBJ2-2 - many TRBV12-3/TRBV12-4 TGTGCCAGCAGTTTAGGGCTTAACACCGGGGAGCTGTTTTTT CASSLGLNTGELFF
TRBJ1-4 TRBD1 few TRBV29-1 TGCAGCGGTCAGGGGGCCCCGGGGGAAAAGCTGTTTTTT CSGQGAPGEKLFF
TRBJ2-1 - - TRBV9 TGTGCCAGCAGCGAATCGGGGCTAGCCTACAATGAGCAGTTCTTC CASSESGLAYNEQFF
TRBJ1-4 - - TRBV7-9 TGTGCCAGCAGCTTCTATGCAACTAATGAAAAACTGTTTTTT CASSFYATNEKLFF
TRBJ2-3 TRBD2 - TRBV23-1 TGCGCCAGCAGTCCCATACCTATAGCGGGGAACACCACAGATACGCAGTATTTT CASSPIPIAGNTTDTQYF
TRBJ2-3 - few TRBV9 TGTGCCAGCAGCGTAGGGGGGACTGCTTTGGCAGATACGCAGTATTTT CASSVGGTALADTQYF
TRBJ1-2 - few TRBV29-1 TGCAGCGTCCCAGACCGATTTAACTATGGCTACACCTTC CSVPDRFNYGYTF
TRBJ2-2 - many TRBV4-1 TGCGCCAGCAGCCCATGCCGGGACTCTTGCACCGGGGAGCTGTTTTTT CASSPCRDSCTGELFF
TRBJ1-1 - few TRBV29-1 TGCAGCGTTGTCAGAACGAACACTGAAGCTTTCTTT CSVVRTNTEAFF
TRBJ2-7 TRBD2 few TRBV12-3/TRBV12-4 TGTGCCAGCAGCCCCCGACTAGCGGTTTACGAGCAGTACTTC CASSPRLAVYEQYF
TRBJ2-7 TRBD2 - TRBV20-1 TGCAGTGCTAGAGATCCGGTGGGAGGGCGGTCCTACGAGCAGTACTTC CSARDPVGGRSYEQYF
TRBJ2-2 - - TRBV24-1 TGTGCCACCAGCCCGCCTGGACCAAACACCGGGGAGCTGTTTTTT CATSPPGPNTGELFF
TRBJ2-5 - few TRBV7-3 TGTGCCAGCAGCTTACTAGGAGAGGGAGAGACCCAGTACTTC CASSLLGEGETQYF
TRBJ2-7 TRBD2 - TRBV5-6 TGTGCCAGCAGCTTACTAGCGATCGAGCAGTACTTC CASSLLAIEQYF
TRBJ1-5 - - TRBV12-3/TRBV12-4 TGTGCCAGCAGTTTGAGCTTTCCCCAGAACAATCAGCCCCAGCATTTT CASSLSFPQNNQPQHF
TRBJ2-2 - - TRBV18 TGTGCCAGCTCACGGCAGGCCTCGAACACCGGGGAGCTGTTTTTT CASSRQASNTGELFF
TRBJ2-2 TRBD1 many TRBV12-3/TRBV12-4 TGTGCCAGCAGTTCAATTAGGGGGCTCAACACCGGGGAGCTGTTTTTT CASSSIRGLNTGELFF
TRBJ1-4 - few TRBV18 TGTGCCAGCCGTCCCGGTCGTGATGAAAAACTGTTTTTT CASRPGRDEKLFF
TRBJ2-1 TRBD2 few TRBV7-9 TGTGCCAGCAGCTTAGTCGGGACTAGCGTTGAGCAGTTCTTC CASSLVGTSVEQFF
TRBJ2-4 TRBD2 few TRBV5-1 TGCGCCAGCAGCCCGGGACTAGCGGGAGGAGCCAAAAACATTCAGTACTTC CASSPGLAGGAKNIQYF
TRBJ2-3 TRBD2 - TRBV20-1 TGCAGTGCCCTGGGGCTAGCGGGGGCCCCAGATACGCAGTATTTT CSALGLAGAPDTQYF
TRBJ1-2 TRBD1 - TRBV5-1 TGCGCCAGCAGCCGTGGAGGGGAACAGGGGCGAAAAGACGGCTACACCTTC CASSRGGEQGRKDGYTF
TRBJ1-1 - - TRBV10-3 TGTGCCATCAGTGAGTCCGGACACAGGAACACTGAAGCTTTCTTT CAISESGHRNTEAFF
TRBJ2-1 TRBD2 - TRBV24-1 TGTGCCACCAGTGAGGGACTAGCGGTAAACAATGAGCAGTTCTTC CATSEGLAVNNEQFF
TRBJ2-7 - - TRBV28 TGTGCCAGCAAGCCGCGAGAAGGTGGCGGAACCTACGAGCAGTACTTC CASKPREGGGTYEQYF
TRBJ2-3 - - TRBV24-1 TGTGCCACCAGTGACCCAAGGACAGATACGCAGTATTTT CATSDPRTDTQYF
TRBJ2-2 - few TRBV2 TGTGCCAGCAAGGACTCCTCCGGGGAGCTGTTTTTT CASKDSSGELFF
TRBJ1-1 - many TRBV20-1 TGCAGTGCTAGTTCTCCTACATACACTGAAGCTTTCTTT CSASSPTYTEAFF
TRBJ2-1 TRBD2 - TRBV7-8 TGTGCCAGCAGCTTAGCCCGACTAGCGCACTCCTACAATGAGCAGTTCTTC CASSLARLAHSYNEQFF
TRBJ1-6 - few TRBV20-1 TGCAGTGCTAGGGATGGTAATTCACCCCTCCACTTT CSARDGNSPLHF
TRBJ1-5 - many TRBV20-1 TGCAGTGCCTCTCCGGCGGGGGTGCGGTTTCAGCCCCAGCATTTT CSASPAGVRFQPQHF
TRBJ2-3 - few TRBV24-1 TGTGCCACCAGTGATTTTCAGGACCTAAGCACAGATACGCAGTATTTT CATSDFQDLSTDTQYF
TRBJ2-2 - few TRBV7-9 TGTGCCAGCAGCTTAGAGGCGATTACCGGGGAGCTGTTTTTT CASSLEAITGELFF
TRBJ2-3 - - TRBV25-1 TGTGCCAGCGGGCAGTACACAGATACGCAGTATTTT CASGQYTDTQYF
TRBJ1-3 - few TRBV6-1 TGTGCCAGCAGCCCGGTGCGGCTTTCTGGAAACACCATATATTTT CASSPVRLSGNTIYF
TRBJ2-5 TRBD1 - TRBV7-9 TGTGCCAGCAGCCATACTACAGGGGGCGCAGAGACCCAGTACTTC CASSHTTGGAETQYF
TRBJ2-2 - few TRBV12-3/TRBV12-4 TGTGCCAGCCACAGGTCCTATCGGGACAAGGCGGAGAACACCGGGGAGCTGTTTTTT CASHRSYRDKAENTGELFF
TRBJ2-1 - - TRBV27 TGTGCCAGCAGTTTATGGTCGACGGCGGGACGCGACAATGAGCAGTTCTTC CASSLWSTAGRDNEQFF
TRBJ2-2 - many TRBV20-1 TGCAGTGCTCGGCCGGAGAACACCGGGGAGCTGTTTTTT CSARPENTGELFF